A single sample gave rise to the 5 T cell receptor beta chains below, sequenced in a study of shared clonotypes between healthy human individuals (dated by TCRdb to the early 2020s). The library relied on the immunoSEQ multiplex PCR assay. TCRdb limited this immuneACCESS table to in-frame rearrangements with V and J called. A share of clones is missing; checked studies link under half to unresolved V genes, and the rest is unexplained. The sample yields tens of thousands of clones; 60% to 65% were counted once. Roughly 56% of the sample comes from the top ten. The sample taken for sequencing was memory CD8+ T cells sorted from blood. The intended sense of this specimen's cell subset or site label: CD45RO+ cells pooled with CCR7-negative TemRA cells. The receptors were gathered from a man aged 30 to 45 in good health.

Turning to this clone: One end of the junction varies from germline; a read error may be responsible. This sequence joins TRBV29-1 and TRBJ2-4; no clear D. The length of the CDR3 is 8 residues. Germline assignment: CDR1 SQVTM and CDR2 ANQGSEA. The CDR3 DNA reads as TGCAGCGTTGGGGGTGGGCTATTC. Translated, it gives CSVGGGLF.

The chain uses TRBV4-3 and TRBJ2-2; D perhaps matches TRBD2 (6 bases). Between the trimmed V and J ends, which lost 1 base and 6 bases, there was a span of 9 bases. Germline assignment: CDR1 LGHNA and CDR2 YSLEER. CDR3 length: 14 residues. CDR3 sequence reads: CASSQAEGPGELFF. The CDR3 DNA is TGCGCCAGCAGCCAAGCGGAGGGGCCCGGGGAGCTGTTTTTT.

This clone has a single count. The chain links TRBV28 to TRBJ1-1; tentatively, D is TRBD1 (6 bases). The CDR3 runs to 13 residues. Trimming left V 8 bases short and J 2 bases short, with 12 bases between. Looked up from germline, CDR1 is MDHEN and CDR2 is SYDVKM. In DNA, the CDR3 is TGTGCCAGCTATCGGGGACAAAACACTGAAGCTTTCTTT. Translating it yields CASYRGQNTEAFF.

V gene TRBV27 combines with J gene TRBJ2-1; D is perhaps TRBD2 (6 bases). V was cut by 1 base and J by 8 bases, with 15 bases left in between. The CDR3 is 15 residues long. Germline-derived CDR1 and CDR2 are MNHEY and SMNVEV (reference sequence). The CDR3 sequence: CASSLYAGSVDEQFF. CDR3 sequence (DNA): TGTGCCAGCAGTTTATATGCCGGGAGTGTCGATGAGCAGTTCTTC.

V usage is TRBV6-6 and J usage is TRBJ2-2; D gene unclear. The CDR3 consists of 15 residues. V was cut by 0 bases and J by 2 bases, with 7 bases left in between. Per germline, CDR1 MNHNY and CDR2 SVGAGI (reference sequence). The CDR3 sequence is CASSYSTPNTGELFF. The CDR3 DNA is TGTGCCAGCAGTTACTCTACCCCAAACACCGGGGAGCTGTTTTTT.